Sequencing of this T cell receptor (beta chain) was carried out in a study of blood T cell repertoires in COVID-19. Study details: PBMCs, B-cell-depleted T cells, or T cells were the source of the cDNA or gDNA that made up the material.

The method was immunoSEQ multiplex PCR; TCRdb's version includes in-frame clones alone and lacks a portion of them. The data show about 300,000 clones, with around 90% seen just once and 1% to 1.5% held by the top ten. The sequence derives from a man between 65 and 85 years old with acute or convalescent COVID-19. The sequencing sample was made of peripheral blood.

For the CDR3, the DNA is TGTGCCAGTAGTATAACGTGGACGGGATCCCCCGGGTATGGCTACACCTTC. Translated: CASSITWTGSPGYGYTF. This chain connects TRBV19 to TRBJ1-2; D is ambiguous. V shed 2 bases and J shed 5 bases, with 21 bases lying between them. Germline-derived CDR1 and CDR2 are LNHDA and SQIVND (reference sequence). The CDR3 is 17 residues long.